The following is a TCR beta chain sequence with its context. Its antigen is unknown. The CDR3 consists of 13 residues. CDR1 is SQVTM and CDR2 is ANQGSEA in the germline V gene. Trimming took off 6 bases at V and 6 bases at J, with 14 bases between the two ends. This sample stems from a study of Ad26.COV2.S vaccination and SARS-CoV-2 variants. Assay: immunoSEQ multiplex PCR; the TCRdb copy retains only in-frame clones and omits some. The sample contains approximately 340,000 clones, around 90% of which appear only once. Notes on the study in general: Similar non-spike TCR breadth was seen in vaccine and placebo recipients. Vaccinees displayed broader spike-specific TCR repertoires than placebo recipients.

The material was peripheral blood, obtained after recovery from COVID-19. The chain combines TRBV29-1 with TRBJ2-2; D is unresolved. The sequence derives from a human donor who had recovered from COVID-19. In nucleotides, the CDR3 is TGCAGCGTCTACTGGCCCGGTGCCGGGGAGCTGTTTTTT. Translated, it gives CSVYWPGAGELFF.